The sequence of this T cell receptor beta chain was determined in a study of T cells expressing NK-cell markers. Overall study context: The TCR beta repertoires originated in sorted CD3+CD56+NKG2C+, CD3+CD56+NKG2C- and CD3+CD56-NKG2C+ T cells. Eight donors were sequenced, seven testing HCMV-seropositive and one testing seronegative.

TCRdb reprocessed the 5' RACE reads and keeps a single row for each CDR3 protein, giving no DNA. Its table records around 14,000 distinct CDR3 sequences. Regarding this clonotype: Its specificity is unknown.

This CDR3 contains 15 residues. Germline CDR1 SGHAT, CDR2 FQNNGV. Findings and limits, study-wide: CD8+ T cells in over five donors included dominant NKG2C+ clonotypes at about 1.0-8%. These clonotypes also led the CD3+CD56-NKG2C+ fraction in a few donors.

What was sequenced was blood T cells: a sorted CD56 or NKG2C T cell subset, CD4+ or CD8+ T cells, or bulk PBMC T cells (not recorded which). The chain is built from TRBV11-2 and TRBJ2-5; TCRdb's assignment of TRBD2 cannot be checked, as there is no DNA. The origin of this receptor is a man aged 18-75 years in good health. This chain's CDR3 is CASGLTPSDQETQYF.